The rows below give T cell receptor beta chains drawn from one sample of a study of blood T cell repertoires in COVID-19. The method was immunoSEQ multiplex PCR; TCRdb's version includes in-frame clones alone and lacks a portion of them. The sample contains 220,000 or so clones, 90% of which appear only once. The sequenced sample was PBMCs or T cells enriched from blood (not recorded which). The source is a man younger than 40 who had been exposed to COVID-19. Both conserved end residues are part of each CDR3. The order of the fields is V gene, clone size, D gene, J gene, CDR3 DNA, CDR3 protein. D genes are given only for firm matches. Clone size is not always given. Where it is, it says once, few, many or a class for expanded clones.

>TRBV19|-|-|TRBJ1-2
TGTGCCAGTAGGCGGGTCTTCGCGGAGGAACTTAACTATGGCTACACCTTC
CASRRVFAEELNYGYTF
>TRBV25-1|-|TRBD1|TRBJ2-2
TGTGCCAGCAAAAAGGACAGGGGGTCTACCGGGGAGCTGTTTTTT
CASKKDRGSTGELFF
>TRBV24-1|-|-|TRBJ1-2
TGTGCCACCAGTGGGGTAGCGATAAGAGGCTACACCTTC
CATSGVAIRGYTF
>TRBV11-2|-|-|TRBJ2-2
TGTGCCAGCAGCTTAGCCAGGGGAAACGGGGAGCTGTTTTTT
CASSLARGNGELFF
>TRBV12-5|once|-|TRBJ2-7
TGTGCTAGTGGTTTGGAGGGGAGGCCCGACGAGGGGCAGTACTTC
CASGLEGRPDEGQYF
>TRBV6-5|-|-|TRBJ1-4
TGTGCCAGCAGTTACTCCTTCGGTCCCGGGGTATTGTTTTTT
CASSYSFGPGVLFF
>TRBV5-1|once|-|TRBJ1-2
TGCGCCAGCAGCCCCGATGGGCGAAACTATGGCTACACCTTC
CASSPDGRNYGYTF
>TRBV7-9|-|TRBD1|TRBJ1-6
TGTGCCAGCAGCCTAACAGGGGCGGCTGATTCACCCCTCCACTTT
CASSLTGAADSPLHF
>TRBV4-2|few|TRBD2|TRBJ2-3
TGTGCCAGCAGCCAGAGGACTCAGCGGGGTTCAGATACGCAGTATTTT
CASSQRTQRGSDTQYF
>TRBV5-1|once|TRBD2|TRBJ2-7
TGCGCCAGCAGCTTGGCCGGGGGGAGGGGAGACGAGCAGTACTTC
CASSLAGGRGDEQYF
>TRBV3-1/TRBV3-2|-|TRBD2|TRBJ2-5
TGTGCCAGCAGCCAAGCAAGCGGGGGGGTCTGGAGCCAGTACTTC
CASSQASGGVWSQYF
>TRBV10-1|-|-|TRBJ2-4
TGCGCCAGCAGTGCTGGGGGGGCCAAAAACATTCAGTACTTC
CASSAGGAKNIQYF
>TRBV19|-|-|TRBJ2-1
TGTGCCAGTAGCCCAGGGGCCGCGAACTACAATGAGCAGTTCTTC
CASSPGAANYNEQFF
>TRBV10-3|once|TRBD2|TRBJ2-7
TGTGCCATCAGTGCGAGCGGGGGATACGAGCAGTACTTC
CAISASGGYEQYF
>TRBV7-2|-|-|TRBJ2-7
TGTGCCAGCAGCTTAATATCCTACGAGCAGTACTTC
CASSLISYEQYF
>TRBV27|few|TRBD1|TRBJ2-7
TGTGCCAGCAGTTCCTGGGAGTCCTTAACAGGGGATCACGAGCAGTACTTC
CASSSWESLTGDHEQYF
>TRBV18|once|TRBD1|TRBJ1-3
TGTGCCAGCTCACCAATCGGGACAGGGGGCCACTCTGGAAACACCATATATTTT
CASSPIGTGGHSGNTIYF
>TRBV2|-|-|TRBJ1-5
TGTGCCAGCAGGCTATTTGGGGCGTTAGGAAATCAGCCCCAGCATTTT
CASRLFGALGNQPQHF
>TRBV30|-|TRBD1|TRBJ1-1
TGTGCCTGGAGACCGCTCCGGAGACTCGGGCCAGGGGGCATGAACACTGAAGCTTTCTTT
CAWRPLRRLGPGGMNTEAFF
>TRBV3-1/TRBV3-2|-|-|TRBJ2-1
TGTGCCAGCAGCCAAGACCCTAGCGAACCCTACAATGAGCAGTTCTTC
CASSQDPSEPYNEQFF
>TRBV30|-|-|TRBJ1-1
TGTGCCTGGAGTACAGGGAGGGGCACTGAAGCTTTCTTT
CAWSTGRGTEAFF
>TRBV3-1/TRBV3-2|once|-|TRBJ2-3
TGTGCCAGCAGCCACTACCCTGAAGGGCGGGCAGATACGCAGTATTTT
CASSHYPEGRADTQYF
>TRBV7-6|-|-|TRBJ2-7
TGTGCCAGCAGCCCTAGACGAGGGCCCGAGCAGTACTTC
CASSPRRGPEQYF
>TRBV11-2|-|-|TRBJ2-1
TGTGCCAGCAGCTTAGATCCAGGCTACAATGAGCAGTTCTTC
CASSLDPGYNEQFF
>TRBV4-1|-|TRBD1|TRBJ1-5
TGCGCCAGCAGCCTTGGCGGCAGGGGGTCCCCTGGCAATCAGCCCCAGCATTTT
CASSLGGRGSPGNQPQHF
>TRBV29-1|once|TRBD2|TRBJ2-5
TGCAGCGGTGGGACTAGCCGGGAGACCCAGTACTTC
CSGGTSRETQYF
>TRBV19|-|-|TRBJ1-2
TGTGCCAGTTTTGGTGTTCGAGGTGGCTACACCTTC
CASFGVRGGYTF
>TRBV19|few|TRBD1|TRBJ1-1
TGTGCCAGTAGTAACCAGGGGGCGGTCACTGAAGCTTTCTTT
CASSNQGAVTEAFF
>TRBV9|-|-|TRBJ1-4
TGTGCCAGCAGCGTAGATAACAGTAATGAAAAACTGTTTTTT
CASSVDNSNEKLFF
>TRBV5-1|-|TRBD1|TRBJ1-1
TGCGCCAGCAGAGGGACAGGGGACACTGAAGCTTTCTTT
CASRGTGDTEAFF
>TRBV5-8|once|-|TRBJ2-7
TGTGCCAGCAGCTTGACAGGGAAGTACGAGCAGTACTTC
CASSLTGKYEQYF
>TRBV2|-|TRBD1|TRBJ2-1
TGTGCCATCGACGGGACAGCCTCCTACAATGAGCAGTTCTTC
CAIDGTASYNEQFF
>TRBV19|-|-|TRBJ1-5
TGTGCCAGTACCCTGACAGGAGGTAGCAATCAGCCCCAGCATTTT
CASTLTGGSNQPQHF
>TRBV7-9|-|TRBD1|TRBJ1-3
TGTGCCAGCAGCGCCCAGGGGGCGCCTGGAAACACCATATATTTT
CASSAQGAPGNTIYF
>TRBV3-1/TRBV3-2|-|-|TRBJ1-5
TGTGCCAGCAGCCTCCCACGGGGGTATCAGCCCCAGCATTTT
CASSLPRGYQPQHF
>TRBV27|-|-|TRBJ2-7
TGTGCCAGCAGTTTATCGAGAGGCGCTATGGACGAGCAGTACTTC
CASSLSRGAMDEQYF
>TRBV7-2|-|-|TRBJ1-4
TGTGCCAGCAGCGGTGGGGGCTTCGGAAAACTGTTTTTT
CASSGGGFGKLFF
>TRBV27|-|-|TRBJ2-7
TGTGCCAGCAGGGACTCGGGTCTTAGCTCCTACGAGCAGTACTTC
CASRDSGLSSYEQYF
>TRBV20-1|-|-|TRBJ1-1
TGCAGCCGCGGGGTCGGCACTGAAGCTTTCTTT
CSRGVGTEAFF
>TRBV6-5|-|-|TRBJ2-5
TGTGCCAGCAGTTACTCAAGGGGCCAAGAGACCCAGTACTTC
CASSYSRGQETQYF
>TRBV11-3|-|-|TRBJ2-3
TGTGCCAGCAGCTCGGCGGCCAGCACAGATACGCAGTATTTT
CASSSAASTDTQYF
>TRBV9|-|TRBD1|TRBJ2-6
TGTGCCAGCAGCGCCGGGACAGGGGTCTATGGGGCCAACGTCCTGACTTTC
CASSAGTGVYGANVLTF
>TRBV19|-|-|TRBJ2-7
TGTGCCAGTAGTGGCCTTACCTACGAGCAGTACTTC
CASSGLTYEQYF
>TRBV2|-|TRBD1|TRBJ1-6
TGTGCCAGCAGGCGGACAGGGAATAATAATTCACCCCTCCACTTT
CASRRTGNNNSPLHF
>TRBV12-3/TRBV12-4|once|TRBD1|TRBJ2-5
TGTGCCAGCAGCAGGGGGCGAGAAGAGACCCAGTACTTC
CASSRGREETQYF
>TRBV6-2/TRBV6-3|-|-|TRBJ2-7
TGTGCCAGCAGTCCCCTCTCCTACGAGCAGTACTTC
CASSPLSYEQYF
>TRBV6-5|-|TRBD1|TRBJ2-7
TGTGCCAGCAGCACGGACAGGGGGACTGGTGAGCAGTACTTC
CASSTDRGTGEQYF
>TRBV4-3|-|TRBD1|TRBJ2-2
TGCGCCAGCAGCCAGGATCCCCATGGACAGGCGGACACCGGGGAGCTGTTTTTT
CASSQDPHGQADTGELFF
>TRBV5-1|-|TRBD2|TRBJ2-7
TGCGCCAGCAGCTTGTCTAGCGGGATCTTAGAGCAGTACTTC
CASSLSSGILEQYF